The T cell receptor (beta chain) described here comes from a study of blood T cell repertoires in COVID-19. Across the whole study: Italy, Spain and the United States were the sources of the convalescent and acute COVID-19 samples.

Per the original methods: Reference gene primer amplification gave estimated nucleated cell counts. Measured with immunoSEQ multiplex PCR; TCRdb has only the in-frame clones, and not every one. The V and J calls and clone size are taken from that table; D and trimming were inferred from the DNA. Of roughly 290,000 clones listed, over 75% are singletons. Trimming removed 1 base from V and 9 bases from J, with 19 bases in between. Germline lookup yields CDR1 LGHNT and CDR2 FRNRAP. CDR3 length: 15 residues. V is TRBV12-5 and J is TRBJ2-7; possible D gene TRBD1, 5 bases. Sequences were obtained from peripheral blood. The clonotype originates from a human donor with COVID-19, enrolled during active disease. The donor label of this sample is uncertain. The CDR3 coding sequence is TGTGCTAGTGGTTTGGCAGGGAACAGTCAGGTAGGGCAGTACTTC. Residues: CASGLAGNSQVGQYF.